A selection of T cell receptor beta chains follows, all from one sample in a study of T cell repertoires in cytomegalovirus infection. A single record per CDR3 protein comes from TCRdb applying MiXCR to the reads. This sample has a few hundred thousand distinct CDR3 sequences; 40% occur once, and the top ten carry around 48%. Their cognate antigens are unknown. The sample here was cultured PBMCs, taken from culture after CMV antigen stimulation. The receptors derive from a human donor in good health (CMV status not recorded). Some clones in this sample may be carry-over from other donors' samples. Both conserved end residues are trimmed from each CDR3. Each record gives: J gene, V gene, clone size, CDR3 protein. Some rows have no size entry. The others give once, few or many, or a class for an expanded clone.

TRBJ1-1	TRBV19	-	ASSSLQSNTEAF
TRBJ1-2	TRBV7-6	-	ASSPRTEIINYGYT
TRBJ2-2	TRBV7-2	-	ASSRMGPMTGELF
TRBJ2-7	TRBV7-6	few	ASSSRNLYEQY
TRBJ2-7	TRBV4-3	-	ASSHTSGSNEQY
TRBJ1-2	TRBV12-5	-	ASGKRSLGYT
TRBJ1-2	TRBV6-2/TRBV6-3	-	ASRDRESYGYT
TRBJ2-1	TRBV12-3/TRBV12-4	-	ASSSPKRTIRYRDEQF
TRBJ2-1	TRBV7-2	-	ASSFSGSGEQF
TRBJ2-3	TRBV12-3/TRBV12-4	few	ASSLGLALADTQY
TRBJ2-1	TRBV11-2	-	ASSLRTSDYNEQF
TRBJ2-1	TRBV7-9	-	ASSSQRGGEQF
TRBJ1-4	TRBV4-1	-	ANSPVVWGKPLKTNEKLF
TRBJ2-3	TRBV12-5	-	ASGLFLTDTQY
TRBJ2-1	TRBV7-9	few	ASSFAGTGDEQF
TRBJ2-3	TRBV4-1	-	ASSQERADADTQY
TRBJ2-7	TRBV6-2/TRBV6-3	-	ASSTRQGATYEQY
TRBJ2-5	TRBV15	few	ATSRDLSVQETQY
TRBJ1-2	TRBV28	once	ASSTQGSHGYT
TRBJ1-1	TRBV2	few	ASQLLAGGNTEAF
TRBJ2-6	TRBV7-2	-	ASSLVFASAYSGANVLT
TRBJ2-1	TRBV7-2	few	ASSRGGTSGRGEQF
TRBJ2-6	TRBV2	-	ASDSGGANVLT
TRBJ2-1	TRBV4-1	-	ASSQAGTGDYNEQF
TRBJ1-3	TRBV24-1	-	ATSAHAGPGNTIY
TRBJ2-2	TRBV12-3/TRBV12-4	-	ASRVGLAVTGELF
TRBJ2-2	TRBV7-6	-	AGSTGATGELF
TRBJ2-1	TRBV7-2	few	ASSLGTGTYNEQF
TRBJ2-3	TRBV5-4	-	ASSPTGTSRADTQY
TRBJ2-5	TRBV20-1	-	SARGGTAEETQY
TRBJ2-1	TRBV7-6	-	ASSLVGGTGDNEQF
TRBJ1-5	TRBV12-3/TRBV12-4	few	ASSRGDRLAQH
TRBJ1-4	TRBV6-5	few	ASSYSSGQASEKLF
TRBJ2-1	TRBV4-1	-	ASSHLRSYNEQF
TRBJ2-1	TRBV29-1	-	SVGALGNEQF
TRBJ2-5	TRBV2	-	ASNRDLSRETQY
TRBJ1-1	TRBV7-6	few	ASSLTGGVAVEAF
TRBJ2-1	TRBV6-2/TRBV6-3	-	ASSYSIHPLVMDEQF
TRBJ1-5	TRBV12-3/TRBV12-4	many	ASSFLNQPQH
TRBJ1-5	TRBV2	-	ASSEYQGSNQPQH